This T cell receptor (beta chain) comes out of a study of technical replicates of blood from a few donors. The germline V and J ends were trimmed by 4 bases and 0 bases, with 14 bases remaining between them. This CDR3 is built from 16 residues. The germline V gene has CDR1 SGHDT and CDR2 YYEEEE. This clone was picked up a small number of times. Only in-frame clones appear in the TCRdb table, and some are missing; sequencing was by immunoSEQ multiplex PCR. The table has roughly 90,000 clones, approximately 94% seen once; the top ten hold 0.24%. This TCR was recovered from a human donor in good health. Sequencing was performed on T cells isolated from PBMCs. The V and J genes are TRBV5-6 and TRBJ2-4; D unresolved. This CDR3 is CASSETGRIAKNIQYF. CDR3 bases: TGTGCCAGCAGCGAAACTGGGCGAATAGCCAAAAACATTCAGTACTTC.